This T cell receptor beta chain was retrieved from a study of CD8 T cells in ankylosing spondylitis. Study-wide results and limits: Ankylosing spondylitis blood seemed to carry a telltale TCR beta motif made of fewer than ten highly homologous variants. In synovial fluid and blood from reactive arthritis, some motif variants were previously reported. As reported, disease-linked clones showed significant enrichment in matched ankylosing spondylitis synovial fluid.

Regarding this clonotype: Its antigen is currently unknown.

With molecular barcodes, quantitative 5'-RACE was used to make the TCR beta libraries. TCRdb fed the 5' RACE reads into MiXCR, producing one record per CDR3 protein. Of under 850,000 distinct CDR3 sequences in the sample, under 20% were seen once. There are 13 residues in the CDR3. Deletions cut 6 bases from V and 4 bases from J, with 13 bases between. The clonotype originates from a male donor with ankylosing spondylitis. Material: blood, either unsorted or a sorted T cell fraction (not recorded which). The rearrangement links TRBV12-3 or TRBV12-4 to TRBJ2-7; tentative D call: TRBD1 (5 bases). Written as DNA, the CDR3 is TGTGCCAGCAGACCCGAGACAGATTACGAGCAGTACTTC. It encodes CASRPETDYEQYF.